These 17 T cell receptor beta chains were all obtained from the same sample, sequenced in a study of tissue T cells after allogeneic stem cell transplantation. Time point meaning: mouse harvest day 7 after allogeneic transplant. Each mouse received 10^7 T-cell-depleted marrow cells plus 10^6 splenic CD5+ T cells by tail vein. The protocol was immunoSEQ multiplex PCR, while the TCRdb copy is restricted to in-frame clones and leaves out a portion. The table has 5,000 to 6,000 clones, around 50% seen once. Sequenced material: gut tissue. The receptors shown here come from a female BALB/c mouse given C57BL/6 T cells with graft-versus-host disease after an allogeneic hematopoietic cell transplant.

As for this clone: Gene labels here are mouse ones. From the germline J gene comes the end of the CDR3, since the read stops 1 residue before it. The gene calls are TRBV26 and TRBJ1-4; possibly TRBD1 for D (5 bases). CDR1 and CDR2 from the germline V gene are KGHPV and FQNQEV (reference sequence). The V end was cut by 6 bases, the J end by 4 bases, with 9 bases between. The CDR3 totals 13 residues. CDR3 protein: CASRRTINERLFF. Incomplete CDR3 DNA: TGTGCCAGCAGGCGGACAATCAACGAAAGATTATTT.

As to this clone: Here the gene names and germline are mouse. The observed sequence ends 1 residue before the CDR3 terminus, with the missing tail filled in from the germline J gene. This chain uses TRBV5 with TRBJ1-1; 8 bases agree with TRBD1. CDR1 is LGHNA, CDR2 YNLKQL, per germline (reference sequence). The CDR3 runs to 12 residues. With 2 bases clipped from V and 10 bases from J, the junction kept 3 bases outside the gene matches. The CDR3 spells CASSQRRGRVFF. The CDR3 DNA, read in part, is TGTGCCAGCAGCCAACGCAGGGGGCGAGTCTTC.

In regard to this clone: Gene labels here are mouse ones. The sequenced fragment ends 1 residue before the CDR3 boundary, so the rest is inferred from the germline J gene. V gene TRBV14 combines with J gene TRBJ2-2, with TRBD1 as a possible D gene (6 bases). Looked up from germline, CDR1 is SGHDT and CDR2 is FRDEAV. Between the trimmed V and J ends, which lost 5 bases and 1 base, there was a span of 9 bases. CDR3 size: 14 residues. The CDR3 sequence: CASSRGQNTGQLYF. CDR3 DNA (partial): TGTGCCAGCAGCCGGGGACAAAACACCGGGCAGCTCTAC.

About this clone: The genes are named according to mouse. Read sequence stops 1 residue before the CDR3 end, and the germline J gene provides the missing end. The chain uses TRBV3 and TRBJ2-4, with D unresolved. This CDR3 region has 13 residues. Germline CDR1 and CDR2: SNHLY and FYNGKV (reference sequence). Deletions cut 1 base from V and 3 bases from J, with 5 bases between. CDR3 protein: CASSLDKQNTLYF. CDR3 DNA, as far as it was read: TGTGCCAGCAGCTTAGACAAGCAAAACACCTTGTAC.

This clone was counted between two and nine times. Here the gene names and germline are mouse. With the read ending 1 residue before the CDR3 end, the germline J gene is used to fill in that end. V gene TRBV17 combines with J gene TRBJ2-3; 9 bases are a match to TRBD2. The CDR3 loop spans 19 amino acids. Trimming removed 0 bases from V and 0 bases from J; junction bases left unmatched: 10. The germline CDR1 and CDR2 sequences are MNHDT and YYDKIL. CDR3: CASSRDLGGGARSAETLYF. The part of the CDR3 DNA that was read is TGTGCTAGCAGTAGAGATCTGGGGGGGGGCGCCAGGAGTGCAGAAACGCTGTAT.

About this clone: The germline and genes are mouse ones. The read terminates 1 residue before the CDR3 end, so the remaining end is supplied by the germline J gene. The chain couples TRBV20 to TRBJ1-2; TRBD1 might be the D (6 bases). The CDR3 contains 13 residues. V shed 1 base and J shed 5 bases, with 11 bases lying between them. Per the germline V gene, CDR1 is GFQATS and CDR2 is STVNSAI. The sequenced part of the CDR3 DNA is TGTGGTGCTAGGGTGCGGGGGCGGTCCGACTACACC. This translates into CGARVRGRSDYT. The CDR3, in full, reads CGARVRGRSDYTF.

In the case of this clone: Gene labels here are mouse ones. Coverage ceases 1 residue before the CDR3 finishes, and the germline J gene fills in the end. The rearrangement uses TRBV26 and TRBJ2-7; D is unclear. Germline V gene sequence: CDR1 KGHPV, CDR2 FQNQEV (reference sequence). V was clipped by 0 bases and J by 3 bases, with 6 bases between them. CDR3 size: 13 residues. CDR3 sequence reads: CASSLSMGYEQYF. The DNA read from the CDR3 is TGTGCCAGCAGTCTGTCTATGGGCTATGAACAGTAC.

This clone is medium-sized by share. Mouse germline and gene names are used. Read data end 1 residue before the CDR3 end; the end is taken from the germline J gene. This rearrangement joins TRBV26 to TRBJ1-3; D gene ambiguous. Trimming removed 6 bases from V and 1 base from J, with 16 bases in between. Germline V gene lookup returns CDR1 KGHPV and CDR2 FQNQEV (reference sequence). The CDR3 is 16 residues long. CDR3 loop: CASSPGGPWSGNTLYF. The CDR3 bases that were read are TGTGCCAGCAGCCCCGGAGGGCCCTGGTCTGGAAATACGCTCTAT.

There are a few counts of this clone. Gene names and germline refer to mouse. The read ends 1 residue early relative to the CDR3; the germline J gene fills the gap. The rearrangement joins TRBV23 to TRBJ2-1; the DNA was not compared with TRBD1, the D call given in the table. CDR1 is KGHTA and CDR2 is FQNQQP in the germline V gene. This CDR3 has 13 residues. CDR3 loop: CSSSPQGYAEQFF. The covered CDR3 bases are TGCTCCAGCAGCCCACAGGGCTATGCTGAGCAGTTC.

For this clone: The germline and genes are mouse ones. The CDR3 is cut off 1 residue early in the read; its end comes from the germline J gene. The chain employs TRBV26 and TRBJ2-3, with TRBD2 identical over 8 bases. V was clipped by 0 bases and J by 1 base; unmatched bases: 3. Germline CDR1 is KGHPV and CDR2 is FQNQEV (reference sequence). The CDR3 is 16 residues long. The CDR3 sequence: CASSLSSWGGAETLYF. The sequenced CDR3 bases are TGTGCCAGCAGTCTGTCGTCCTGGGGGGGTGCAGAAACGCTGTAT.

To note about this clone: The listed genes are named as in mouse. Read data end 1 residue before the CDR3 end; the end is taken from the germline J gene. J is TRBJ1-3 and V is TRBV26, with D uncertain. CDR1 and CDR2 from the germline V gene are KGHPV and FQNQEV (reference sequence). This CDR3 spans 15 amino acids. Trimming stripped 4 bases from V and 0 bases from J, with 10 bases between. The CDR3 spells CASSPSGDSGNTLYF. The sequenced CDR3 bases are TGTGCCAGCAGTCCCTCAGGTGATTCTGGAAATACGCTCTAT.

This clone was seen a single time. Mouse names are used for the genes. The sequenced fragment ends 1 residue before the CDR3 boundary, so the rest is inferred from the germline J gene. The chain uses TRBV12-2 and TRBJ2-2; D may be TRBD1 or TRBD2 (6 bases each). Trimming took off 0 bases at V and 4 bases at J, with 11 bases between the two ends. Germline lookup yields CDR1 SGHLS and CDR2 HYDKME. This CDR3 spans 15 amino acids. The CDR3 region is CASSLMGALTGQLYF. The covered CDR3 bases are TGTGCCAGCTCTCTCATGGGGGCGCTCACCGGGCAGCTCTAC.

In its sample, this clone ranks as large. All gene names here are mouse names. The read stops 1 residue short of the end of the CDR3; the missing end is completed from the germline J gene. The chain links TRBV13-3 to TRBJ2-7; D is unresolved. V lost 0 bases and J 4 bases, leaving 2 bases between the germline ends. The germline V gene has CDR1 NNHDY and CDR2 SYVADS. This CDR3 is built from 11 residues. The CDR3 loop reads CASSDGYEQYF. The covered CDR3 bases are TGTGCCAGCAGTGATGGGTATGAACAGTAC.

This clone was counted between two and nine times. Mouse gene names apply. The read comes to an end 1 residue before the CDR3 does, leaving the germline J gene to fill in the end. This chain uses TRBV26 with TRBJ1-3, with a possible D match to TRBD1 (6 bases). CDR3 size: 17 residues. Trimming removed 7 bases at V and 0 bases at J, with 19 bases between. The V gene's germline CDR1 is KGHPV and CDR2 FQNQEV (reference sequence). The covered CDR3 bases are TGTGCCAGCAATCCTCCGGGACATATCTTTTCTGGAAATACGCTCTAT. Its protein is CASNPPGHIFSGNTLY. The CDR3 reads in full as CASNPPGHIFSGNTLYF. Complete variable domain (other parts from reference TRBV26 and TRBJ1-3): NSKVIQTPRYLVKGQGQKAKMRCIPEKGHPVVFWYQQNKNNEFKFLINFQNQEVLQQIDMTEKRFSAECPSNSPCSLEIQSSEAGDSALYLCASNPPGHIFSGNTLYFGEGSRLIVV.

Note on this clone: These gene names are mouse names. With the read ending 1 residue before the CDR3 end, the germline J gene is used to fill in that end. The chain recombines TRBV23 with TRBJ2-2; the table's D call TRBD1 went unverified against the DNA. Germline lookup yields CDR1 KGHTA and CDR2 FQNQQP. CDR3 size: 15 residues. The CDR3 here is CSSSQLQGGGGQLYF. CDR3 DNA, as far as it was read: TGCTCCAGCAGTCAACTACAGGGGGGAGGCGGGCAGCTCTAC.

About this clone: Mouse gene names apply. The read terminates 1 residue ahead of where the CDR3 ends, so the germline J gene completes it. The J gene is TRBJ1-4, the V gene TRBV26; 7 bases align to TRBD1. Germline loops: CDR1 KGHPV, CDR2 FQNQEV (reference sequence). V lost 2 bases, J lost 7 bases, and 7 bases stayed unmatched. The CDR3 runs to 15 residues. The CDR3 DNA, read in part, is TGTGCCAGCAGTCTGGGGACAGAACGGAGCGAAAGATTATTT. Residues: CASSLGTERSERLF. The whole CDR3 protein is CASSLGTERSERLFF.

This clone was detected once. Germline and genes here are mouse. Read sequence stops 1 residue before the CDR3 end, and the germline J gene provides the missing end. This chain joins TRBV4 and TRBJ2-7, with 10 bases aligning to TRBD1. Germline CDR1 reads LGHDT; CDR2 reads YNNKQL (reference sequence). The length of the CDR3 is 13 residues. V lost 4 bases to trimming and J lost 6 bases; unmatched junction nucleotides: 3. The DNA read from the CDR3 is TGTGCCAGCAGCTCCCGGGACAGGGGTGAACAGTAC. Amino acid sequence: CASSSRDRGEQY. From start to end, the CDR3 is CASSSRDRGEQYF.